Listed below are T cell receptor beta chains from one sample, sequenced in a study of tumor and adjacent non-tumor tissue in lung cancer. TCRdb redid the calling of the multiplex PCR reads with MiXCR, one entry per CDR3 protein. The table includes approximately 90,000 distinct CDR3 sequences, 75% to 85% detected once. The sequencing input was distant non-tumor lung tissue. These receptors all come from a woman between 45 and 65 years old with non-small cell lung cancer. CDR3s include the opening cysteine and the closing phenylalanine or tryptophan. The order of the fields is CDR3 protein, CDR3 DNA, J gene, D gene, V gene, clone size. The D gene is left open where the match is weak. Clone size is given for some rows only: seen once, a few or many times, or a class if the clone is expanded.

CAISERVVEGCTF	TGTGCCATCAGTGAAAGGGTAGTGGAGGGCTGCACCTTC	TRBJ1-2	NA	TRBV10-3	NA
CASSIDATTAYEQYF	TGTGCCAGCAGCATAGACGCTACCACAGCCTACGAGCAGTACTTC	TRBJ2-7	NA	TRBV9	few
CASSITGTRVELGQFF	TGTGCCAGCAGTATCACTGGGACTAGAGTTGAACTCGGGCAGTTCTTC	TRBJ2-1	TRBD2	TRBV28	NA
CASSHAVESVPYEQCF	TGTGCCAGCAGCCATGCAGTAGAGTCGGTTCCCTACGAGCAGTGCTTC	TRBJ2-7	NA	TRBV4-2	NA
CASCYSIYRLAGGEQYF	TGTGCCAGCTGTTACTCGATATACAGACTAGCGGGAGGGGAGCAGTACTTC	TRBJ2-7	TRBD2	TRBV6-5	NA
CASSPGDASPYNEQFF	TGTGCCAGCAGCCCTGGGGACGCCTCCCCCTACAATGAGCAGTTCTTC	TRBJ2-1	NA	TRBV12-3/TRBV12-4	NA
CASRHSLEAVPYEQYF	TGTGCCAGCAGACATTCATTAGAGGCGGTCCCCTACGAGCAGTACTTC	TRBJ2-7	NA	TRBV4-2	NA
CSASTLTGSEQFF	TGCAGTGCTTCGACACTTACGGGCAGTGAGCAGTTCTTC	TRBJ2-1	NA	TRBV20-1	many
CVSSRTGTDNEQFF	TGTGTCAGCAGCCGGACGGGGACCGACAATGAGCAGTTCTTC	TRBJ2-1	NA	TRBV11-2	NA
CATSLRGTPTGELFF	TGTGCCACCAGCTTACGTGGGACACCTACCGGGGAGCTGTTCTTT	TRBJ2-2	NA	TRBV5-6	NA
CASSSQTLGRGELFF	TGTGCGAGCAGTTCGCAAACACTTGGTAGGGGGGAGCTGTTTTTT	TRBJ2-2	NA	TRBV12-3/TRBV12-4	NA
CASRHSPDNQPQHF	TGTGCCAGCAGACACTCCCCTGACAATCAGCCCCAGCATTTT	TRBJ1-5	NA	TRBV28	many
CSVAYQVSGADTQYF	TGCAGTGTCGCATACCAGGTGTCCGGGGCAGATACGCAGTATTTT	TRBJ2-3	NA	TRBV29-1	NA
CASSLLSGGDSATF	TGTGCCAGCAGCTTACTTAGCGGCGGGGATTCAGCCACCTTC	TRBJ1-2	NA	TRBV11-2	many
CASSEEQGVNIQYF	TGTGCCAGCAGTGAAGAACAGGGGGTGAACATTCAGTACTTC	TRBJ2-4	TRBD1	TRBV2	NA
CNVYPPAGKGEKGWGYTF	TGCAACGTTTATCCCCCCGCGGGAAAAGGGGAGAAAGGATGGGGCTACACCTTC	TRBJ1-2	NA	TRBV29-1	NA
CASSLWSKDTQYF	TGTGCCAGCAGCTTATGGTCTAAGGATACGCAGTATTTT	TRBJ2-3	NA	TRBV11-2	NA
CANGVSVTAGELFF	TGTGCCAACGGGGTTAGCGTGACAGCCGGGGAGTTGTTTTTT	TRBJ2-2	NA	TRBV6-5	NA
CASSNFGTAKQETQYF	TGCGCCAGCAGCAATTTCGGGACGGCGAAACAAGAGACCCAGTACTTC	TRBJ2-5	NA	TRBV5-1	many
CASGLRDRPYNEQFF	TGTGCCAGCGGTCTGAGGGACAGGCCATACAATGAGCAGTTCTTC	TRBJ2-1	TRBD1	TRBV18	few
CAISLTGLETGELFF	TGTGCTATCAGTTTGACAGGGTTGGAGACCGGGGAGCTGTTTTTT	TRBJ2-2	TRBD1	TRBV12-3/TRBV12-4	NA
CSVSNDVNTGELFF	TGCAGTGTTAGCAACGACGTAAACACTGGGGAGCTGTTTTTT	TRBJ2-2	NA	TRBV20-1	NA
CRVVLDVSSYEQYF	TGCCGCGTGGTCCTGGACGTAAGCTCCTACGAGCAGTACTTC	TRBJ2-7	NA	TRBV29-1	NA
CASADDSTTVTQYF	TGTGCTAGCGCCGATGACAGTACCACAGTTACGCAGTATTTT	TRBJ2-3	NA	TRBV6-6	NA
CVGSVSPGQGETQYF	TGTGTCGGCAGTGTTAGCCCGGGGCAGGGGGAGACCCAGTACTTC	TRBJ2-5	NA	TRBV6-4	NA
CASSLRTQGTYEECF	TGTGCCAGCAGTTTAAGAACACAGGGTACCTACGAGGAGTGCTTC	TRBJ2-7	NA	TRBV12-3/TRBV12-4	NA
CASISGSEDTRYF	TGTGCCAGCATCTCAGGGTCGGAGGATACGCGGTATTTT	TRBJ2-3	NA	TRBV11-2	NA
CSVAGTGARDTQHF	TGCAGCGTTGCCGGGACAGGAGCAAGAGATACGCAGCATTTT	TRBJ1-5	TRBD1	TRBV29-1	NA
CASSLEAVEGAPIFF	TGTGCCAGCAGTTTAGAAGCGGTAGAGGGTGCGCCAATTTTCTTC	TRBJ2-4	NA	TRBV12-3/TRBV12-4	NA
CASRDAGAGVNTEAFF	TGTGCCAGCAGGGACGCCGGGGCAGGGGTGAACACTGAAGCTTTCTTT	TRBJ1-1	NA	TRBV28	many
CASTPRISGRALWKQYF	TGTGCCAGCACCCCCCGGATTAGCGGGAGGGCATTGTGGAAGCAGTACTTC	TRBJ2-7	TRBD2	TRBV11-2	once
CANSFWSGRASYEQYF	TGCGCCAACAGTTTTTGGAGCGGGAGGGCCTCCTACGAGCAGTACTTC	TRBJ2-7	TRBD2	TRBV10-2	NA
CASSLQETQYF	TGTGCCAGCAGCCTACAGGAGACCCAGTACTTC	TRBJ2-5	NA	TRBV7-2	once
CAIKPVGVSYEQYF	TGTGCCATCAAACCGGTGGGAGTAAGCTACGAGCAGTACTTC	TRBJ2-7	NA	TRBV10-3	NA
CSVIGGILNTEAFF	TGCAGCGTTATTGGAGGGATATTGAACACTGAAGCTTTCTTT	TRBJ1-1	NA	TRBV29-1	NA
CASSSYLRTGINLEGDTLYF	TGCGCTAGCAGCTCTTACCTAAGGACAGGAATTAACCTAGAGGGAGATACACTGTATTTT	TRBJ2-3	TRBD1	TRBV5-1	NA
CANSKRQGQETRYF	TGTGCCAACAGCAAGAGACAGGGCCAAGAGACCCGGTACTTC	TRBJ2-5	TRBD1	TRBV28	few
CASSLGMWQYNEQFF	TGTGCCAGCAGCTTGGGAATGTGGCAATACAATGAGCAGTTCTTC	TRBJ2-1	NA	TRBV5-5	once
CASIVGDYFTSSYNEQFF	TGCGCCAGTATAGTGGGGGACTACTTCACTAGCTCCTACAATGAGCAGTTCTTC	TRBJ2-1	TRBD2	TRBV5-1	NA
CASVDRGHRNEHFF	TGTGCCAGCGTCGACAGGGGGCATCGCAATGAGCATTTCTTC	TRBJ2-1	TRBD1	TRBV28	NA
CASSPRTSGRALWERYF	TGTGCCAGCAGTCCCCGGACTAGCGGGAGGGCATTATGGGAGCGGTACTTC	TRBJ2-7	TRBD2	TRBV11-2	NA
CASITPGRYEKYF	TGTGCCAGCATTACGCCAGGGAGGTACGAGAAGTACTTC	TRBJ2-7	NA	TRBV6-5	NA
CASRRDIYEQYF	TGTGCCAGTAGGAGGGATATCTACGAGCAGTACTTC	TRBJ2-7	NA	TRBV6-1	NA